One and the same sample provided the 12 T cell receptor beta chains below, sequenced in a study of T-cell reconstitution after alpha-beta-depleted transplantation in children. Construction of the TCRbeta library involved unique molecular identifiers. TCRdb re-derived calls from the PCR reads in MiXCR, one entry per CDR3 protein. The sample has a few hundred thousand distinct CDR3 sequences, 13% seen once; the top ten hold roughly 2.3%. The sample in question was PBMCs, mostly from graft donor cells, obtained 360 days after TCRalphabeta/CD19-depleted stem cell transplant. Receptors originate from a male patient younger than 18 who had a stem cell transplant for acute myeloid leukemia, so the T cells may come from the graft donor.

The table lists this clonotype with a few counts. V usage is TRBV29-1 and J usage is TRBJ1-5; TRBD1 matches at 11 bases. This CDR3 spans 16 amino acids. The V and J ends lost 4 bases and 1 base, in that order; junction bases with no gene match: 6. Germline CDR1 SQVTM, CDR2 ANQGSEA. This CDR3 is CSVAGTGGKSNQPQHF. The CDR3 nucleotides are TGCAGCGTTGCTGGGACAGGGGGAAAAAGCAATCAGCCCCAGCATTTT. The full variable domain, with the rest looked up from reference TRBV29-1 and TRBJ1-5, is SAVISQKPSRDICQRGTSLTIQCQVDSQVTMMFWYRQQPGQSLTLIATANQGSEATYESGFVIDKFPISRPNLTFSTLTVSNMSPEDSSIYLCSVAGTGGKSNQPQHFGDGTRLSIL.

This clonotype appeared a single time. The chain joins TRBV12-3 or TRBV12-4 to TRBJ2-1, with D unresolved. This CDR3 region has 13 residues. Trimming pared 3 bases from V and 5 bases from J, leaving 8 bases between. The CDR3 sequence is CASSLSVNNEQFF. The CDR3 nucleotides read TGTGCCAGCAGTTTGAGTGTAAACAATGAGCAGTTCTTC.

This clonotype appeared a few times. This chain uses TRBV29-1 with TRBJ2-7; D might be TRBD1 (5 bases). Trimming removed 0 bases from V and 4 bases from J, with 16 bases in between. This CDR3 has 15 amino acids. Germline-derived CDR1 and CDR2 are SQVTM and ANQGSEA. In nucleotides, the CDR3 is TGCAGCGTTGAAGAGTGGGGCAGGATGCCATACGAGCAGTACTTC. As protein: CSVEEWGRMPYEQYF.

The chain is built from TRBV3-1 and TRBJ1-1, with 7 bases lining up with TRBD1. This CDR3 region has 14 residues. Germline V gives CDR1 LGHDT, CDR2 YNNKEL (reference sequence). V gave up 2 bases and J gave up 3 bases; unmatched junction bases: 3. CDR3 loop: CASSQQGVYTEAFF. In DNA, the CDR3 is TGTGCCAGCAGCCAACAGGGGGTTTACACTGAAGCTTTCTTT.

This clonotype was detected many times. This chain uses TRBV6-5 with TRBJ2-7; D may be TRBD1 or TRBD2 (5 bases each). Germline-derived CDR1 and CDR2 are MNHEY and SVGAGI. The germline V and J ends were trimmed by 5 bases and 7 bases, with 12 bases remaining between them. CDR3 length: 12 residues. CDR3 loop: CASSPTWGEQYF. CDR3 bases: TGTGCCAGCAGTCCCACTTGGGGGGAGCAGTACTTC.

This clonotype was detected ten times or more. The chain is built from TRBV18 and TRBJ2-7; tentatively, D is TRBD2 (5 bases). This CDR3 region has 15 residues. Germline CDR1 KGHSH, CDR2 LQKENI. The V and J ends lost 3 bases and 0 bases respectively, with 12 bases between them. In nucleotides, the CDR3 is TGTGCCAGCTCACCTTGGGCGGGCCCCTCCTACGAGCAGTACTTC. It translates to CASSPWAGPSYEQYF.

This clonotype was detected a few times. This chain connects TRBV10-3 to TRBJ2-5; 8 nucleotides agree with TRBD1. Germline V lookup: CDR1 ENHRY, CDR2 SYGVKD. The junction had 8 bases not matched to a gene; V was cut back by 4 bases and J by 4 bases. The CDR3 runs to 15 residues. The chain's CDR3 is CAISGTDRVGETQYF. CDR3 bases: TGTGCCATCAGTGGGACGGACAGGGTTGGAGAGACCCAGTACTTC.

This clonotype was picked up a small number of times. This chain connects TRBV4-2 to TRBJ1-5; TRBD1 agrees at 9 bases. Trimming removed 0 bases from V and 5 bases from J; junction bases left unmatched: 5. Germline loops: CDR1 LGHNA, CDR2 YNFKEQ. The CDR3 contains 16 residues. CDR3 coding DNA: TGTGCCAGCAGCCAAGAGCGGGGACAGGGCTATCAGCCCCAGCATTTT. Translation: CASSQERGQGYQPQHF.

This clonotype has ten or more counts. The chain recombines TRBV5-1 with TRBJ2-3; TRBD1 agrees at 7 bases. The ends lost 2 bases at V and 3 bases at J; junction bases unmatched: 6. The CDR3 extends over 15 amino acids. Germline CDR1 is SGHRS and CDR2 is YFSETQ. The CDR3 nucleotides read TGCGCCAGCAGCTTTCCGGGACAGTTGACAGATACGCAGTATTTT. It codes for CASSFPGQLTDTQYF.

V is TRBV30 and J is TRBJ1-2; D gene ambiguous. The CDR3 sequence is 13 residues long. V was pared by 3 bases and J by 3 bases, with 11 bases between. CDR1 GTSNPN and CDR2 SVGIG come from the germline V gene (reference sequence). The CDR3, as DNA: TGTGCCTGGAGGGCCGGCAGAGACTATGGCTACACCTTC. It is translated as CAWRAGRDYGYTF. The complete variable domain, with remaining parts taken from reference TRBV30 and TRBJ1-2, reads SQTIHQWPATLVQPVGSPLSLECTVEGTSNPNLYWYRQAAGRGLQLLFYSVGIGQISSEVPQNLSASRPQDRQFILSSKKLLLSDSGFYLCAWRAGRDYGYTFGSGTRLTVV.

This chain uses TRBV4-2 with TRBJ2-5, with D perhaps TRBD1 or TRBD2 (6 bases each). The CDR3 totals 17 residues. Germline assignment: CDR1 LGHNA and CDR2 YNFKEQ. Trimming took 1 base from V and 7 from J, leaving 22 bases between them. CDR3 coding DNA: TGTGCCAGCAGCCAAGGAAATTTGGCAGGGGAGGAAGGGACCCAGTACTTC. It is translated as CASSQGNLAGEEGTQYF.

This clonotype was seen only a few times. This chain connects TRBV2 to TRBJ2-1, with TRBD2 matching 13 bases. This CDR3 has 21 amino acids. Per the germline V gene, CDR1 is SNHLY and CDR2 is FYNNEI. The V gene end was trimmed by 10 bases and the J gene end by 0 bases; junction bases not matched to a gene: 21. CDR3 DNA sequence: TGTGCCATCTTGGGGACTAGCGGGAAGGGGCTCACCCCAAGCTCCTACAATGAGCAGTTCTTC. This encodes CAILGTSGKGLTPSSYNEQFF. The complete variable domain, with remaining parts taken from reference TRBV2 and TRBJ2-1, reads EPEVTQTPSHQVTQMGQEVILRCVPISNHLYFYWYRQILGQKVEFLVSFYNNEISEKSEIFDDQFSVERPDGSNFTLKIRSTKLEDSAMYFCAILGTSGKGLTPSSYNEQFFGPGTRLTVL.